This T cell receptor (beta chain) is from a study of control samples from healthy donors and cancer patients. Some clones are missing from TCRdb's copy, which holds only in-frame ones; the method was immunoSEQ multiplex PCR. This table holds 90,000 to 110,000 clones, just over 90% found once. Sequenced sample: blood. The TCR sequence derives from a human donor in good health. The donor label of this sample is uncertain.

CDR3 sequence reads: CASSPDSVNYGYTF. CDR3 coding DNA: TGTGCCAGCAGCCCAGACAGCGTTAACTATGGCTACACCTTC. The genes are TRBV5-4 and TRBJ1-2; possibly TRBD1 for D (5 bases). In germline, CDR1 is SGHNT, CDR2 YYREEE (reference sequence). This CDR3 has 14 residues. Trimming pared 4 bases from V and 1 base from J, leaving 11 bases between. Supplemented by reference TRBV5-4 and TRBJ1-2, the full variable domain reads ETGVTQSPTHLIKTRGQQVTLRCSSQSGHNTVSWYQQALGQGPQFIFQYYREEENGRGNFPPRFSGLQFPNYSSELNVNALELDDSALYLCASSPDSVNYGYTFGSGTRLTVV.